This T cell receptor (beta chain) was found in a study of a mutant IDH1 vaccine in newly diagnosed glioma. Overall study: Patients under treatment included about 62% males and around 38% females and had a mean age of around 40 years. The earlier regimen, radiotherapy, temozolomide, or both, was most often both.

Repertoires were generated with immunoSEQ multiplex PCR, while TCRdb's copy carries only in-frame clones and drops some. The sample shows around 61,000 clones, about 79% of them seen only once. As concerns this clone: The antigen is undetermined.

Time point: week 47, end of study. Vaccination used 300 ug of mutant IDH1 20-mer peptide per dose, with topical imiquimod. Patients underwent eight vaccinations, which took place in weeks 1, 3, 5, 7, 11, 15, 19 and 23. Patients carried new grade 3 or 4 IDH1-mutant astrocytomas lacking nuclear ATRX. There are 17 residues in the CDR3. Germline V gives CDR1 SGHRS, CDR2 YFSETQ. Deletions cut 4 bases from V and 1 base from J, with 15 bases between. This receptor was identified in a man aged 45 to 65 with glioma. The sample here was PBMCs, taken from a glioma patient whose treatment included an IDH1 peptide vaccine. The V call is TRBV5-1, the J call TRBJ2-6, with D possibly TRBD2 on 5 matching bases. The CDR3 region has the DNA TGCGCCAGCAGCCCACCGGGGATCCAATCTGGGGCCAACGTCCTGACTTTC. It yields the protein CASSPPGIQSGANVLTF.